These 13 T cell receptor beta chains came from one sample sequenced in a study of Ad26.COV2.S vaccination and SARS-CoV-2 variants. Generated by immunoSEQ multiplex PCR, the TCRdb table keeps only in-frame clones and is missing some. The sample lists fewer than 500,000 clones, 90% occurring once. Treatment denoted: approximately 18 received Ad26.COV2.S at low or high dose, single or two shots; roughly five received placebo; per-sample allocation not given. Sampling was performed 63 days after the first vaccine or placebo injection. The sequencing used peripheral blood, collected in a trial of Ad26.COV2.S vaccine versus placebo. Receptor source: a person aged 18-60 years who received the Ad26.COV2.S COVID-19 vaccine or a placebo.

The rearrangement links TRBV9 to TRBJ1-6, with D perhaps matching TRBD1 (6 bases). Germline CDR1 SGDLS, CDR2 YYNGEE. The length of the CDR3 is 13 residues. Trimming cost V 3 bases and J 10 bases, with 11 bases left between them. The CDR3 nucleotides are TGTGCCAGCAGCGCCCCAGGGGTGTCACCCCTCCACTTT. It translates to CASSAPGVSPLHF.

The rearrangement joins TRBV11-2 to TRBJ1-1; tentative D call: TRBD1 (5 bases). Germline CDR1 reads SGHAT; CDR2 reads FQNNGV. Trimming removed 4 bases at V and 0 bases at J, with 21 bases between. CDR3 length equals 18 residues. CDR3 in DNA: TGTGCCAGCAGCTCTTCCTTCGGGACGGGGGGGTTGAACACTGAAGCTTTCTTT. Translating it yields CASSSSFGTGGLNTEAFF. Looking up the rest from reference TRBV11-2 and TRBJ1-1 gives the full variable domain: EAGVAQSPRYKIIEKRQSVAFWCNPISGHATLYWYQQILGQGPKLLIQFQNNGVVDDSQLPKDRFSAERLKGVDSTLKIQPAKLEDSAVYLCASSSSFGTGGLNTEAFFGQGTRLTVV.

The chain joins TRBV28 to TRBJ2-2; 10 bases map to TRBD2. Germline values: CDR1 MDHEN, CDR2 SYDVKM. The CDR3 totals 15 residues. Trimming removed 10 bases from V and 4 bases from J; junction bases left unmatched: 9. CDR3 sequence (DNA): TGTGCCACCTACTCTAGCGGGAGAAGCACCGGGGAGCTGTTTTTT. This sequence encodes CATYSSGRSTGELFF.

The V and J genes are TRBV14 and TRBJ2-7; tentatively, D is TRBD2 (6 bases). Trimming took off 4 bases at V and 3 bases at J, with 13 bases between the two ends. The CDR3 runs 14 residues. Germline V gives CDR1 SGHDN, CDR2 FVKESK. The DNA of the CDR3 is TGTGCCAGCAGCCTAGAGGTCGGGAGCTACGAGCAGTACTTC. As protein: CASSLEVGSYEQYF.

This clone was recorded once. The CDR3 DNA reads TGCGCCAGCAGCCCGCAAGGCGGGGCCAACGTCCTGACTTTC. This encodes CASSPQGGANVLTF. The J gene is TRBJ2-6, the V gene TRBV5-1; no definite D call. Per germline, CDR1 SGHRS and CDR2 YFSETQ. The V and J ends lost 4 bases and 4 bases respectively, with 9 bases between them. CDR3 length: 14 residues.

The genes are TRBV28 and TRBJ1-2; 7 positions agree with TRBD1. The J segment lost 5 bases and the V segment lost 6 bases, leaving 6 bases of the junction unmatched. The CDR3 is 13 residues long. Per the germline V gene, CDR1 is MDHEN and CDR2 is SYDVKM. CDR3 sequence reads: CASSPSGGYGYTF. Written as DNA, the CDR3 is TGTGCCAGCAGCCCCTCAGGGGGGTATGGCTACACCTTC.

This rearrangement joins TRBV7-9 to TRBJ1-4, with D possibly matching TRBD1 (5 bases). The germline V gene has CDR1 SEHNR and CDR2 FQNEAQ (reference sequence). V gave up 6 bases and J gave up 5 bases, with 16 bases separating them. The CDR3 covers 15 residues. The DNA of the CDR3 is TGTGCCAGCAGGCCCTCCGACAGTCGAAATGAAAAACTGTTTTTT. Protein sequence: CASRPSDSRNEKLFF.

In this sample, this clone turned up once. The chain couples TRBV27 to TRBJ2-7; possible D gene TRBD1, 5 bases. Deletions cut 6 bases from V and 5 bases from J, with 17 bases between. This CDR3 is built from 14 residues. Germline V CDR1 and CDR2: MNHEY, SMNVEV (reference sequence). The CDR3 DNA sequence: TGTGCCAGCAGGGAAGGGCTCAGGGCTCACGAGCAGTACTTC. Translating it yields CASREGLRAHEQYF.

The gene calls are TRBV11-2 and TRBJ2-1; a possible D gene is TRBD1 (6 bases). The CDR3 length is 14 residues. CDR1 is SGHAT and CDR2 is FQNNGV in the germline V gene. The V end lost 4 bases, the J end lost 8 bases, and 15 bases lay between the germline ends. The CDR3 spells CASSSGTFFDEQFF. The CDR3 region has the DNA TGTGCCAGCAGCTCCGGGACATTTTTCGATGAGCAGTTCTTC.

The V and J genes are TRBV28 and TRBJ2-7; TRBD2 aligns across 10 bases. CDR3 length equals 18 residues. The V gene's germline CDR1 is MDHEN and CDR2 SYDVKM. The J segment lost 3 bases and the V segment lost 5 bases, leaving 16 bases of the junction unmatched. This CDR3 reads CASSPRTSGWGRRYEQYF. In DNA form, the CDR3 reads TGTGCCAGCAGTCCCAGGACTAGCGGCTGGGGGAGACGCTACGAGCAGTACTTC.

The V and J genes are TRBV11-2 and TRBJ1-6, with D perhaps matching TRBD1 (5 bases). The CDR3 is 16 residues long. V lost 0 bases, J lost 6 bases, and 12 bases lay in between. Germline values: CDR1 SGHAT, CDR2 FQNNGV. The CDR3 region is CASSLEAGSSNSPLHF. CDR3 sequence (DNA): TGTGCCAGCAGCTTAGAGGCAGGGTCTAGTAATTCACCCCTCCACTTT.

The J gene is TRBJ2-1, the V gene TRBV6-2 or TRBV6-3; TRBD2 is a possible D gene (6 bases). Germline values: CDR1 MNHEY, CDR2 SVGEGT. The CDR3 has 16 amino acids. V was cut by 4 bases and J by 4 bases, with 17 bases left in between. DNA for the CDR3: TGTGCCAGCAGTTCCTTGCGGGTGGGGACTTACAATGAGCAGTTCTTC. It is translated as CASSSLRVGTYNEQFF.

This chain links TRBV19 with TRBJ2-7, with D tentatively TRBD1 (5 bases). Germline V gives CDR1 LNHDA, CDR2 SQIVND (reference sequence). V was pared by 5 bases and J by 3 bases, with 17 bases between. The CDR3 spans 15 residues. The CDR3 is CASSSGHTGYYEQYF. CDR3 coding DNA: TGTGCCAGTAGTTCCGGACACACCGGGTACTACGAGCAGTACTTC.